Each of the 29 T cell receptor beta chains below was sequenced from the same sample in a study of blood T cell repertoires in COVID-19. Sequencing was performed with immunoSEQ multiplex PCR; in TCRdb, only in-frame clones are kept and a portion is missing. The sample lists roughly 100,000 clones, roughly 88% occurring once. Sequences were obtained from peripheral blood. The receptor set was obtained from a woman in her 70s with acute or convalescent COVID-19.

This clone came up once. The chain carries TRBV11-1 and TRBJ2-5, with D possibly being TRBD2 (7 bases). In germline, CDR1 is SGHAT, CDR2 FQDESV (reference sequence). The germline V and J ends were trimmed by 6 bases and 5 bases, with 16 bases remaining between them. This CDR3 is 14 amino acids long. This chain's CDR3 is CASSDWGGSETQYF. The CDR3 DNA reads TGTGCCAGCAGTGATTGGGGGGGCTCGGAGACCCAGTACTTC.

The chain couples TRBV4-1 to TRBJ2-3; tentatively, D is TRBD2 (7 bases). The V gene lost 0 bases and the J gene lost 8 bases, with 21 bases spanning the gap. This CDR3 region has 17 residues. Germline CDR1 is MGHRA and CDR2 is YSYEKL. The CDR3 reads CASSQDQRLGGAATQYF. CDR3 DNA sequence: TGCGCCAGCAGCCAAGATCAAAGGTTGGGGGGGGCGGCTACGCAGTATTTT.

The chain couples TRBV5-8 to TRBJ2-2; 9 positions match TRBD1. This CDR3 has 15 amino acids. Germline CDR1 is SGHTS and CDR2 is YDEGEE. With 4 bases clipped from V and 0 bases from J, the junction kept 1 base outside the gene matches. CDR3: CASSRDRANTGELFF. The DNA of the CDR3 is TGTGCCAGCAGCCGGGACAGGGCGAACACCGGGGAGCTGTTTTTT.

This chain's CDR3 is CASRAVISGANVLTF. The CDR3 nucleotides read TGTGCCAGCAGAGCCGTAATCTCTGGGGCCAACGTCCTGACTTTC. V gene TRBV7-9 combines with J gene TRBJ2-6; D ambiguous. There are 15 residues in the CDR3. Germline values: CDR1 SEHNR, CDR2 FQNEAQ (reference sequence). Trimming removed 6 bases at V and 0 bases at J, with 9 bases between.

The CDR3 sequence: CASSLREDYGYTF. As DNA, the CDR3 is TGTGCCAGCAGTTTAAGAGAGGACTATGGCTACACCTTC. V is TRBV27 and J is TRBJ1-2, with D unresolved. Per the germline V gene, CDR1 is MNHEY and CDR2 is SMNVEV (reference sequence). The CDR3 is 13 amino acids. V lost 2 bases and J 3 bases, leaving 7 bases between the germline ends.

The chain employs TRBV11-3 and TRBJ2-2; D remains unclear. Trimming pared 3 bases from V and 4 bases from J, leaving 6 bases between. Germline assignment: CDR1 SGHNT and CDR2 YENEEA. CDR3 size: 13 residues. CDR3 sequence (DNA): TGTGCCAGCAGCTTTGCGGTCACCGGGGAGCTGTTTTTT. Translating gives CASSFAVTGELFF.

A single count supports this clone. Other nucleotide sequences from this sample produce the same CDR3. The CDR3 nucleotides read TGTGCCTGGAGTGTAAGGACTAGCGGTACAGATACGCAGTATTTT. It codes for CAWSVRTSGTDTQYF. The chain carries TRBV30 and TRBJ2-3; TRBD2 matches 10 bases. CDR1 and CDR2 from the germline V gene are GTSNPN and SVGIG (reference sequence). The CDR3 contains 15 residues. V gave up 0 bases and J gave up 3 bases; unmatched junction bases: 3.

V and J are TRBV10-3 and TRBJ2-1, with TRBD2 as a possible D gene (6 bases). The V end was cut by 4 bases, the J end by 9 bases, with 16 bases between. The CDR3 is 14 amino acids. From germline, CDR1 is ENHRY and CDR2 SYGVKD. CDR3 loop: CAISAAGPSSEQFF. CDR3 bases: TGTGCCATCAGTGCGGCGGGACCGAGTTCTGAGCAGTTCTTC.

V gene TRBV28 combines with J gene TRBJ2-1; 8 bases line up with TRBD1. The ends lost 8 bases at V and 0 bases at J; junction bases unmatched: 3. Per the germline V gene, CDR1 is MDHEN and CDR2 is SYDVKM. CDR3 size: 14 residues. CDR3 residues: CASFGQGSYNEQFF. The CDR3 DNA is TGTGCCAGCTTTGGACAGGGCTCCTACAATGAGCAGTTCTTC.

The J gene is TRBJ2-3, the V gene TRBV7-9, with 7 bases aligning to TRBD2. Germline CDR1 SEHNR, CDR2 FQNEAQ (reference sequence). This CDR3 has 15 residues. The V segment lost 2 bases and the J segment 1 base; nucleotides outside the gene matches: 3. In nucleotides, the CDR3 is TGTGCCAGCAGCTTATGGCTAGCGGGCACAGATACGCAGTATTTT. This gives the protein CASSLWLAGTDTQYF.

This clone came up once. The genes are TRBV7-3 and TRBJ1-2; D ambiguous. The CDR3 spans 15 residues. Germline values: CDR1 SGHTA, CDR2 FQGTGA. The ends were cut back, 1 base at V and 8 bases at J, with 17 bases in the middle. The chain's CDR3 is CASSLNFRPYEGYTF. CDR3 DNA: TGTGCCAGCAGCTTAAATTTCAGGCCTTACGAGGGCTACACCTTC.

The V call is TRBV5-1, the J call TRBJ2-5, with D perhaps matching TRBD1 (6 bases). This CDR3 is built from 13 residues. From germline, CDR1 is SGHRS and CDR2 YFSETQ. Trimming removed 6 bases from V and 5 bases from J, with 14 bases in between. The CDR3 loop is CASTQGRGETQYF. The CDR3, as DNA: TGCGCCAGCACGCAGGGGCGTGGGGAGACCCAGTACTTC.

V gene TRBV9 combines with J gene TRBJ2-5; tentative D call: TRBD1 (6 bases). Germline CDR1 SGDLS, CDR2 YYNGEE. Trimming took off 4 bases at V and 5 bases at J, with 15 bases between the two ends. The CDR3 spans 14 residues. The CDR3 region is CASSLTGFKETQYF. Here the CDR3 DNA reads TGTGCCAGCAGCCTAACAGGGTTCAAGGAGACCCAGTACTTC.

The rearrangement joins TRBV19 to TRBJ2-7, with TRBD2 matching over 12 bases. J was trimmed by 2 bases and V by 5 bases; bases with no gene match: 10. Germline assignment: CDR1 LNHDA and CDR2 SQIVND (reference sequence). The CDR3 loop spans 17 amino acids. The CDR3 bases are TGTGCCAGTAGTGGTACTAGCGGGAGGTGGAGCCCCTACGAGCAGTACTTC. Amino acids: CASSGTSGRWSPYEQYF.

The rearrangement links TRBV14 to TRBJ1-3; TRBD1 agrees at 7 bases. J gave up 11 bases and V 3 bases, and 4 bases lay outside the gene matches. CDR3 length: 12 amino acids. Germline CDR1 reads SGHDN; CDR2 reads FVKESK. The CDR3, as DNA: TGTGCCAGCAGCCATCAACAGGGGTCCATATATTTT. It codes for CASSHQQGSIYF.

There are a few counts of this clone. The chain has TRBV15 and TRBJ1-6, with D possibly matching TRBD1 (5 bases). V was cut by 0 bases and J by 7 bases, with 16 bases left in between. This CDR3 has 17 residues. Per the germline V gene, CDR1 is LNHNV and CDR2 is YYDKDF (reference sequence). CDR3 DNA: TGTGCCACCAGCAGAGAAAAGGTCGGCAGGGTCAATTCACCCCTCCACTTT. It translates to CATSREKVGRVNSPLHF.

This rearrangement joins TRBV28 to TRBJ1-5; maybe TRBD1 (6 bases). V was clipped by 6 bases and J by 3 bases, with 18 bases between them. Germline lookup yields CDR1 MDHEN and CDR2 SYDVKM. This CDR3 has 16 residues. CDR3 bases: TGTGCCAGCAGCCCCATATCGGGACAAAACAATCAGCCCCAGCATTTT. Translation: CASSPISGQNNQPQHF.

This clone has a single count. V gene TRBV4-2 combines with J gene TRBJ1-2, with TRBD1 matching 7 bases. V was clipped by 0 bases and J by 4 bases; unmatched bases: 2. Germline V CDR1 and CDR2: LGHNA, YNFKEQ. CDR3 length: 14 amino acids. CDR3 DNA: TGTGCCAGCAGCCAAGACCGGGACAGCTATGGCTACACCTTC. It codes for CASSQDRDSYGYTF.

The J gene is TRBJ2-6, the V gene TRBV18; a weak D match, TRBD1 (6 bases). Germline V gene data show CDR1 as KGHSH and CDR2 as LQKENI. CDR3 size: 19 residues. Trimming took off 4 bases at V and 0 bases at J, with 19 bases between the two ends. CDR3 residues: CASSLFRDNGYSGANVLTF. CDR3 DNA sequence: TGTGCCAGCTCACTGTTTCGGGACAACGGATACTCTGGGGCCAACGTCCTGACTTTC.

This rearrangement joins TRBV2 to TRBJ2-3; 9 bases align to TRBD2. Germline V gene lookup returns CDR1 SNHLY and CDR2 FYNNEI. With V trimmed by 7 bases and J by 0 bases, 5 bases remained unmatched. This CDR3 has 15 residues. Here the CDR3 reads CASKLLAGSTDTQYF. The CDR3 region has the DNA TGTGCCAGCAAGCTCCTAGCGGGGAGCACAGATACGCAGTATTTT.

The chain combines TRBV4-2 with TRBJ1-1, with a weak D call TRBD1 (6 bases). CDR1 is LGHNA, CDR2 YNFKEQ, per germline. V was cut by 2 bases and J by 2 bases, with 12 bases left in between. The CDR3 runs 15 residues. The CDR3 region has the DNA TGTGCCAGCAGCCAACCGGGACACACAAACACTGAAGCTTTCTTT. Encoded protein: CASSQPGHTNTEAFF.

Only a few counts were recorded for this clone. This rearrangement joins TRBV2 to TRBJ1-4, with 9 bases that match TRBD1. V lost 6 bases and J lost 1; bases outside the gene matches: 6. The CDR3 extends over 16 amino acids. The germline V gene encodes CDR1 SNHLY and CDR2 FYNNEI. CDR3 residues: CASRPGQGQTNEKLFF. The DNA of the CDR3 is TGTGCCAGCAGACCGGGACAGGGTCAAACTAATGAAAAACTGTTTTTT.

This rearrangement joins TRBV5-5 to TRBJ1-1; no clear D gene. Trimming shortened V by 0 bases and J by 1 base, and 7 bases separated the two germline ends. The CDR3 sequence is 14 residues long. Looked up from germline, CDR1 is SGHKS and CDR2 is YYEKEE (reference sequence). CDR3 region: CASSLVRGNTEAFF. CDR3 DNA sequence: TGTGCCAGCAGCTTGGTTCGAGGGAACACTGAAGCTTTCTTT.

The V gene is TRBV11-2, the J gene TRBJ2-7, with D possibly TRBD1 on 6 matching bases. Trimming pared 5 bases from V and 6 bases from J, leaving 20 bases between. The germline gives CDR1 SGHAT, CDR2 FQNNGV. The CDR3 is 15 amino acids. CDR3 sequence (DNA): TGTGCCAGCAGCCCCCGAAGACAGGTGGCTGGCGAGCAGTACTTC. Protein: CASSPRRQVAGEQYF.

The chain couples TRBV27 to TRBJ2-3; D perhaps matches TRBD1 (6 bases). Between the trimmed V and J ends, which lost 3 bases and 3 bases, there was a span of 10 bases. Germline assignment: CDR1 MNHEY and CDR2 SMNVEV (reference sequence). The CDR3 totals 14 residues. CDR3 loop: CASSFFQGTDTQYF. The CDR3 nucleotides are TGTGCCAGCAGTTTTTTCCAGGGGACAGATACGCAGTATTTT.

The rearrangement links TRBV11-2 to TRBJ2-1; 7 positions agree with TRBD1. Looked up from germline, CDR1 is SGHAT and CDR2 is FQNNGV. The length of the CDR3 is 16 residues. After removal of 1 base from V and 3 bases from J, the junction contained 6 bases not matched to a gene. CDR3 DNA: TGTGCCAGCAGCTTAGTTAGGGGGCTGGTCTACAATGAGCAGTTCTTC. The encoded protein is CASSLVRGLVYNEQFF.

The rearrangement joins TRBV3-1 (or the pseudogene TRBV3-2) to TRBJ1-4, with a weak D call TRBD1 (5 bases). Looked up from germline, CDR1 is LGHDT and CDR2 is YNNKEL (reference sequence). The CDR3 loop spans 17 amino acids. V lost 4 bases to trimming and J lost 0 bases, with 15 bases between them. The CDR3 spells CASSPRWGPTTNEKLFF. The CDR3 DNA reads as TGTGCCAGCAGCCCGAGGTGGGGCCCGACAACTAATGAAAAACTGTTTTTT.

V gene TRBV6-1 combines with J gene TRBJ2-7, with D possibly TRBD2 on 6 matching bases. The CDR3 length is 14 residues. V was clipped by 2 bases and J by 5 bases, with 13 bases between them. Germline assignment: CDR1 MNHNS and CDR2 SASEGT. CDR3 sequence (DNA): TGTGCCAGCAGTGAATTGGGGGGATTAGACGAGCAGTACTTC. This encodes CASSELGGLDEQYF.

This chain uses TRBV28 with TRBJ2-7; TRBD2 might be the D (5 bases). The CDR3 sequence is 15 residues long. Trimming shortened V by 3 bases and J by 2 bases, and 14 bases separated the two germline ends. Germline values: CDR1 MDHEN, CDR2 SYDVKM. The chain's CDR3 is CASSLEADTTYEQYF. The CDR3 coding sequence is TGTGCCAGCAGTTTGGAGGCGGATACTACCTACGAGCAGTACTTC. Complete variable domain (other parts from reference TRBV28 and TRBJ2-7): DVKVTQSSRYLVKRTGEKVFLECVQDMDHENMFWYRQDPGLGLRLIYFSYDVKMKEKGDIPEGYSVSREKKERFSLILESASTNQTSMYLCASSLEADTTYEQYFGPGTRLTVT.